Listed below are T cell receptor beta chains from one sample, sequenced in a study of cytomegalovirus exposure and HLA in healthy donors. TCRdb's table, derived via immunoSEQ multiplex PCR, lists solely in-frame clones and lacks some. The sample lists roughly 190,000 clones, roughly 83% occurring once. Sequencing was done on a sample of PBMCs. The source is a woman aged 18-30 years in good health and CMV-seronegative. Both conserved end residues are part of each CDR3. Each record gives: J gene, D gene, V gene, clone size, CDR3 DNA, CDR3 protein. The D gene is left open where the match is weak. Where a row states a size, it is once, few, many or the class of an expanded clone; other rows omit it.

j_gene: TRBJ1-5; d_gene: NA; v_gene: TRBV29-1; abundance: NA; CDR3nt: TGCAGCGTTGGGGGGCAAAGGGGTCCCCAGCATTTT; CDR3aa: CSVGGQRGPQHF
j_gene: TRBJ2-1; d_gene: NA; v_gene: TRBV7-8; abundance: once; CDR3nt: TGTGCCAGCAGCCCCCGGACAGCCGCCGCCAATGAGCAGTTCTTC; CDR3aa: CASSPRTAAANEQFF
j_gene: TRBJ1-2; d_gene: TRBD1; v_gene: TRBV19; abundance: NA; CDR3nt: TGTGCCAGCACCAGGGGGGCGATAGGCTATGGCTACACCTTC; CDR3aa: CASTRGAIGYGYTF
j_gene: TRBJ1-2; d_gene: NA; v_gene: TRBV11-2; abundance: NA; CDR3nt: TGTGCCAGCAGCTCTAGTATCACGTTTGAGGAAATCGCCTTC; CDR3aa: CASSSSITFEEIAF
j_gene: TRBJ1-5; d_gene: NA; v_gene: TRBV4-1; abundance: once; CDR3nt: TGCGCCAGCAGCCAAGATGTCGTTCAGCCCCAGCATTTT; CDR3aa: CASSQDVVQPQHF
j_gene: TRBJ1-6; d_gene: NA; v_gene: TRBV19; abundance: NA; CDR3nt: TGTGCCAGTAGTCCCGACAGGATGAGCCCCTATAATTCACCCCTCCACTTT; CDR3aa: CASSPDRMSPYNSPLHF
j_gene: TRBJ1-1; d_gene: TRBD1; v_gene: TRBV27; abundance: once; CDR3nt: TGTGCCAGCAGTGACAGGGGTAAGGGTGAAGCTTTCTTT; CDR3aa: CASSDRGKGEAFF
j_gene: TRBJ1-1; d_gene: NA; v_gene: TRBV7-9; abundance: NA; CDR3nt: TGTGCCAGCAGCGTAATCGCGAGTGACACTGAAGCTTTCTTT; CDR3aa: CASSVIASDTEAFF
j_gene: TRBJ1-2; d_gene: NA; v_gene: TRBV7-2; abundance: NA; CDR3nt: TGTGCCAGCTCCCCAGGAACGTATGGCTACACCTTC; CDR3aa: CASSPGTYGYTF
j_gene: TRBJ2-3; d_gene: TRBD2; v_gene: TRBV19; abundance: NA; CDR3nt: TGTGCCAGTAGTATAGGTACCGGGAGCGGGGGGGCAGGAGATACGCAGTATTTT; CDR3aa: CASSIGTGSGGAGDTQYF
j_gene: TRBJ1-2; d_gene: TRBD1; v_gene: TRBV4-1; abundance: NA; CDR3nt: TGCGCCAGCAGCCTTCAGGACAGGGTGGGAGGCTACACCTTC; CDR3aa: CASSLQDRVGGYTF
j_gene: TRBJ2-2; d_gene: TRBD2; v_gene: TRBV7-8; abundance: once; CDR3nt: TGTGCCAGCAGCCCCCCCGGGACGGGAGGGCCTTTCGGGCTGTTTTTT; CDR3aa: CASSPPGTGGPFGLFF
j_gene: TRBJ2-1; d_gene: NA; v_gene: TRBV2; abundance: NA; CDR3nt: TGTGCCAGCAGTGTTCGCAGGGGACCCTACAATGAGCAGTTCTTC; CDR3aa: CASSVRRGPYNEQFF
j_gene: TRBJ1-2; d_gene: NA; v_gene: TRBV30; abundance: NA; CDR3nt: TGTGCCTGGAGTTCGCGCTTGGTGGGCTACACCTTC; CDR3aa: CAWSSRLVGYTF
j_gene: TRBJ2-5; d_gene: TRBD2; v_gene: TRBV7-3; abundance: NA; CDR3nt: TGTGCCAGCAGCTTGGGCGGGGGGCCCCGCGAGACCCAGTACTTC; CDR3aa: CASSLGGGPRETQYF
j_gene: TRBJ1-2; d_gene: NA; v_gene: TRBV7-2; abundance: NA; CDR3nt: TGTGCCAGCAGCTTCACTGGCAGGGATGGCTACACCTTC; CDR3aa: CASSFTGRDGYTF
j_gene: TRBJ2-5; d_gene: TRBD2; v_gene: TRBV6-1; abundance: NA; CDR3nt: TGTGCCAGCAGACTAGCGGGGGGGCCATTGACCCAGTACTTC; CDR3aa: CASRLAGGPLTQYF
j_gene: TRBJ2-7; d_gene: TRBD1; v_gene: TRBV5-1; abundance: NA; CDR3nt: TGCGCCAGCAGCTTGGTGGGACAGTTCTACGAGCAGTACTTC; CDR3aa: CASSLVGQFYEQYF
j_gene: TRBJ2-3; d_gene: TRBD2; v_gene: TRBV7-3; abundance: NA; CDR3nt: TGTGCCAGCAGCTCCCTAGCGGGGGGAGGGACAGATACGCAGTATTTT; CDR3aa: CASSSLAGGGTDTQYF
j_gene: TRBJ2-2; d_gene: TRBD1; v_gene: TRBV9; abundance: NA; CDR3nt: TGTGCCAGCAGCGGAACGGGACAGGGCTCCTTCGTAGGCGGGGAGCTGTTTTTT; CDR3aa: CASSGTGQGSFVGGELFF
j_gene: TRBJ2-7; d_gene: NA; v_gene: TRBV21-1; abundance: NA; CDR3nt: TGTGCCAGCAGCAAAGCGTGGGGGACTAACTACGAGCAGTACTTC; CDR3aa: CASSKAWGTNYEQYF
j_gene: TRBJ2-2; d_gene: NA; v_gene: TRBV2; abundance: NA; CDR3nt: TGTGCCAGCAAGCCAGGGCTTGGCGGGGAGCTGTTTTTT; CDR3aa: CASKPGLGGELFF
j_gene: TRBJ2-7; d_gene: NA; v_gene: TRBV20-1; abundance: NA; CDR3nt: TGCAGTGCTACCGGAGTCTACGAGCAGTACTTC; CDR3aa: CSATGVYEQYF
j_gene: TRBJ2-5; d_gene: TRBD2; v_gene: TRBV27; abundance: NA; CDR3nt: TGTGCCAGCAGTTTAGGACGATCTAGCGGGAGAACCAGAGAGACCCAGTACTTC; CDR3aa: CASSLGRSSGRTRETQYF
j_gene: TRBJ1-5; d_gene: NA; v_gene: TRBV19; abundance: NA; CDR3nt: TGTGCCAGTACCCTAGAACAGGGTGGGGGCAATCAGCCCCAGCATTTT; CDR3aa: CASTLEQGGGNQPQHF
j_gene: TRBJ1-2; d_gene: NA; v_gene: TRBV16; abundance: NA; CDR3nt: TGTGCCAGCAGCCTCGCTCCCGGGAACTATGGCTACACCTTC; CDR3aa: CASSLAPGNYGYTF
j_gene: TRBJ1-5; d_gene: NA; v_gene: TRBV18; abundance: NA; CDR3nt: TGTGCCAGCTCACCTCGGACAGATAGCAATCAGCCCCAGCATTTT; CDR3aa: CASSPRTDSNQPQHF
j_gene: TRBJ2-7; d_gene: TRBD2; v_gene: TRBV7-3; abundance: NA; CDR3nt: TGTGCCAGCAGCTTTAGCGGGGACCACGAGCAGTACTTC; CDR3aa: CASSFSGDHEQYF
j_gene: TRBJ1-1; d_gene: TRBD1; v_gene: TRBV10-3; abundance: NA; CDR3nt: TGTGCCATCAGGGGACAGGGAGACACTGAAGCTTTCTTT; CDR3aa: CAIRGQGDTEAFF
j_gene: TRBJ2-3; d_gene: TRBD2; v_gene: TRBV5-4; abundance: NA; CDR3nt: TGTGCCAGCAGCCCGGGGGGGCCTAGCACAGATACGCAGTATTTT; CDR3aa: CASSPGGPSTDTQYF
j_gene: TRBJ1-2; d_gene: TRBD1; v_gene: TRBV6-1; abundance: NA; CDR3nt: TGTGCCACAATGGGACAGGGTGGTGGCTACACCTTC; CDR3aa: CATMGQGGGYTF
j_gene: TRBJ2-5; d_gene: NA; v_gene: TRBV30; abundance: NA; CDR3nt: TGTGCCTGGAGTGTCAGCCAAGAGACCCAGTACTTC; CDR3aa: CAWSVSQETQYF
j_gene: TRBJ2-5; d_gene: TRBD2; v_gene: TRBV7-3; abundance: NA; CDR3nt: TGTGCCAGCAGCTTAGCTGGACTAGGAGGGGACGAGACCCAGTACTTC; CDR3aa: CASSLAGLGGDETQYF
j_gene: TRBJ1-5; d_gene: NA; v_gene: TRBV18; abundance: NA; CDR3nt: TGTGCCAGTACAGGATTCCCTAGCAATCAGCCCCAGCATTTT; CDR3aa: CASTGFPSNQPQHF
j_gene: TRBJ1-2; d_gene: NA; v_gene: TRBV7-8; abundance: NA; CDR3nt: TGTGCCAGCACTGGGGGGTCTGGTGCCGGGCAGATTCTGCCCTATGGCTACACCTTC; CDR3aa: CASTGGSGAGQILPYGYTF
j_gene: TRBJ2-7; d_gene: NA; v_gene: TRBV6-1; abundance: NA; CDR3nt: TGTGCCAGCAGCCAGTCCGGGTCATACGAGCAGTACTTC; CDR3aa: CASSQSGSYEQYF
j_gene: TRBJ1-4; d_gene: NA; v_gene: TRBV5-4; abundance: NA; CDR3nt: TGTGCCAGCAGCTCGCACACACGGGCTAATGAAAAACTGTTTTTT; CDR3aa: CASSSHTRANEKLFF
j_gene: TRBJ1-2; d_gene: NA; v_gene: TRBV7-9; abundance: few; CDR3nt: TGTGCCAGCAGCGAGGGACAAGGTCACTATGGCTACACCTTC; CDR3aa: CASSEGQGHYGYTF
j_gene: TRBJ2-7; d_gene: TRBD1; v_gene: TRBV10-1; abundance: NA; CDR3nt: TGCGCCAGCAGCGCGGACAGGGGGACATCCTACGAGCAGTACTTC; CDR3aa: CASSADRGTSYEQYF
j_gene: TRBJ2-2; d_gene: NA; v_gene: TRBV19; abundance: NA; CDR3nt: TGTGCCAGTAGTTCGACAACGAACACCGGGGAGCTGTTTTTT; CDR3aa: CASSSTTNTGELFF
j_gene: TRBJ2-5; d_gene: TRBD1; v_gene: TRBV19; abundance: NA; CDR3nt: TGTGCCAGTAGTACGGGACAGGGCCTTATCCGCGGGGAGACCCAGTACTTC; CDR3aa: CASSTGQGLIRGETQYF
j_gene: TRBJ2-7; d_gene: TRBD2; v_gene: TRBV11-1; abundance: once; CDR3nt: TGTGCCAGCAGCCCCCTCGGGACTACCTACGAGCAGTACTTC; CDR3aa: CASSPLGTTYEQYF
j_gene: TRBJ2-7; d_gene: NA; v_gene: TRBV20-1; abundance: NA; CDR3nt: TGCAGTGCTAGAGATAACTACGAGCAGTACTTC; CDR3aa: CSARDNYEQYF
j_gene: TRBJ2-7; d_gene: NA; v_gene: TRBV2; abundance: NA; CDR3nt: TGTGCCAGCAGTGGCGACAGAAGCTCCTACGAGCAGTACTTC; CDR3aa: CASSGDRSSYEQYF
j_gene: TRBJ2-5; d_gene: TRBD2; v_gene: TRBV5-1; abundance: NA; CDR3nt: TGCGCCAGCAGCACCGCGTTGCGGGGGGGCCTGGAGACCCAGTACTTC; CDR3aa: CASSTALRGGLETQYF
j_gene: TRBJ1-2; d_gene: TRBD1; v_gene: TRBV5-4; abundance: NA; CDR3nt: TGTGCCAGCAATTACAGGGGCGACCTAAACTATGGCTACACCTTC; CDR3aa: CASNYRGDLNYGYTF
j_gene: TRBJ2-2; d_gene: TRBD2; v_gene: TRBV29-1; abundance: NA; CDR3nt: TGCAGCGCCCGGACTAGCGGGACTTACACCGGGGAGCTGTTTTTT; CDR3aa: CSARTSGTYTGELFF
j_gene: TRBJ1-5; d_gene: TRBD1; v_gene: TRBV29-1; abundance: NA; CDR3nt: TGCAGCGTTCAACAGGGGCTTGGCAATCAGCCCCAGCATTTT; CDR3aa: CSVQQGLGNQPQHF
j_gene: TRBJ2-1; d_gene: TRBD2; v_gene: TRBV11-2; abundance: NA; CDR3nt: TGTGCCAGCAGCTTAGTGCTAGCGGGGCCTTACAATGAGCAGTTCTTC; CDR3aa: CASSLVLAGPYNEQFF
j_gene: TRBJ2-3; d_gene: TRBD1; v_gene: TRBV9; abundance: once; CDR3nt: TGTGCCAGCAGCGTAGCTCAGTTAGGGACAGGGGAAGATACGCAGTATTTT; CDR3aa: CASSVAQLGTGEDTQYF
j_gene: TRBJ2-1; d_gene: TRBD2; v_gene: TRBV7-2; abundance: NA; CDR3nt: TGTGCCAGCAGCTTCCCGAATGGGGGGGGGATGTCCTACAATGAGCAGTTCTTC; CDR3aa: CASSFPNGGGMSYNEQFF
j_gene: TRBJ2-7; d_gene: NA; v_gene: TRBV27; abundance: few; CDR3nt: TGTGCCAGCAGTTTAAACAGGTTCGAGCAGTACTTC; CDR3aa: CASSLNRFEQYF
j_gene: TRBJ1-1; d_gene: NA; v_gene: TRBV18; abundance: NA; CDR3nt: TGTGCCAGCTCACCCCCAGGCGTAACTGAAGCTTTCTTT; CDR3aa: CASSPPGVTEAFF
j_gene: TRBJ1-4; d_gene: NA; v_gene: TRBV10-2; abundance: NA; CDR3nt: TGCGCCAGCAGTGAGTTGAGGGATGAAAAACTGTTTTTT; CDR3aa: CASSELRDEKLFF
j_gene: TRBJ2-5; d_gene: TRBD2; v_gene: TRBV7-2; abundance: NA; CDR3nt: TGTGCCAGCAGCCCCACACCAGCGGGAAAGTGGGGAGAGACCCAGTACTTC; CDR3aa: CASSPTPAGKWGETQYF
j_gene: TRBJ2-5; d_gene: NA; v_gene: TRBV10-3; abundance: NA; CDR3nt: TGTGCCACAGGGAACACAGGGACCACTGTACTCCAAGAGACCCAGTACTTC; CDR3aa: CATGNTGTTVLQETQYF
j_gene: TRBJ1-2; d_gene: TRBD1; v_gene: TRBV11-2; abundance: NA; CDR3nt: TGTGCCAGCAGCGGCAGGGGGCGAGATCGGGGCTACACCTTC; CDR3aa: CASSGRGRDRGYTF
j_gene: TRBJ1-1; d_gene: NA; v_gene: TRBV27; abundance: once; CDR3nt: TGTGCCAGCAGTTCCTTCAGGGGTTCGAACACTGAAGCTTTCTTT; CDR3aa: CASSSFRGSNTEAFF
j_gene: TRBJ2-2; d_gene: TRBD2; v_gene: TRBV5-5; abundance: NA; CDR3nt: TGTGCCAGCAGCCCAACTAGCGCCGGGGAGCTGTTTTTT; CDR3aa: CASSPTSAGELFF
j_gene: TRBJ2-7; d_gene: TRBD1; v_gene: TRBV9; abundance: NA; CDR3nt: TGTGCCAGCAGCCCGAACAGGGGGCGAATGAACGAGCAGTACTTC; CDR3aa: CASSPNRGRMNEQYF